This TCR beta chain was sequenced for a study of PD-1 blockade in classical Hodgkin lymphoma. At the level of the study: Treatment was intravenous nivolumab, 3 mg/kg every 2 weeks, until progression. Study-level results: At C4D1, TCR diversity had climbed significantly for CD4+ cells, though not for CD8+ cells. Relapsed/refractory patients reportedly had lower baseline diversity than newly diagnosed patients.

V lost 2 bases and J lost 5, with 19 bases in between. The CDR3 is 16 residues long. Germline loops: CDR1 GTSNPN, CDR2 SVGIG (reference sequence). All patients experienced relapse after autologous stem cell transplantation, and brentuximab vedotin exposure was variable. Best responses were complete response, partial response or progressive disease. A remark on this clone: Its cognate antigen is unknown.

Produced via immunoSEQ multiplex PCR; TCRdb's table is partial and in-frame only. The sample has about 97,000 clones; approximately 90% are singletons. The sequencing here drew on peripheral blood mononuclear cells (PBMCs), taken before the second cycle of nivolumab. The sequence came from a human donor with classical Hodgkin lymphoma. The rearrangement links TRBV30 to TRBJ1-3; D might be TRBD1 (6 bases). CDR3 nucleotide sequence: TGTGCCTGGAGTCCTGAGACAGGCTTGTGGAGAAACACCATATATTTT. Protein product: CAWSPETGLWRNTIYF. Drawing the rest from reference TRBV30 and TRBJ1-3, the complete variable domain is SQTIHQWPATLVQPVGSPLSLECTVEGTSNPNLYWYRQAAGRGLQLLFYSVGIGQISSEVPQNLSASRPQDRQFILSSKKLLLSDSGFYLCAWSPETGLWRNTIYFGEGSWLTVV.